The sequence of this T cell receptor beta chain was determined in a study of T cells in Graves' hyperthyroidism and ophthalmopathy. This clonotype has a handful of counts. The antigen is undetermined. The investigators amplified TCR beta CDR3 regions from RNA transcripts. The TCR CDR3 first-round RT-PCR relied on the HTBI primer set. TCRdb recomputed calls from the multiplex PCR reads with MiXCR, one row per CDR3 protein. The top ten clones hold nearly 8.5% of a sample with under 700,000 distinct CDR3 sequences, just over 45% of them seen once. CDR3 length: 14 amino acids. Germline CDR1 is KGHDR and CDR2 is SFDVKD. The V end was cut by 11 bases, the J end by 5 bases, with 17 bases between. General study results and limits: Most expanded thyroid clonotypes above 0.001 also appeared in blood. Onset of ophthalmopathy came a median approximately 6 months after the model predicted it. From stable hyperthyroidism, ophthalmopathy was set apart by a 13 V-J model.

Newly diagnosed hyperthyroidism, duration under 2 months, in patients aged 18 to 65. The specimen sequenced was peripheral blood or thyroid tissue (not recorded which). V is TRBV24-1 and J is TRBJ2-2, with D possibly matching TRBD1 (6 bases). The sequence came from a woman aged 18-29 years with Graves' hyperthyroidism. This CDR3 is CASSPTGRTGELFF. The CDR3 bases are TGTGCCAGCAGCCCGACAGGCAGGACCGGGGAGCTGTTTTTT.